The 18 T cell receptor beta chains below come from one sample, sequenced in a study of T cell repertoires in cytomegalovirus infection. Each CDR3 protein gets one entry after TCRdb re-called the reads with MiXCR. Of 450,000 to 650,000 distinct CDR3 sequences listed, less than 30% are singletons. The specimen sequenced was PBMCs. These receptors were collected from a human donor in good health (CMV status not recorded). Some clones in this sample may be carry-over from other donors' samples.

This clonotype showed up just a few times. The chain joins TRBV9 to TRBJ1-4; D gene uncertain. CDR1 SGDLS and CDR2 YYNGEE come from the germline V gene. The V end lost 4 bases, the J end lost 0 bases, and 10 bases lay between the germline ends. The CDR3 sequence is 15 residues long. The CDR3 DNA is TGTGCCAGCAGCCCCCGCCTTACAACTAATGAAAAACTGTTTTTT. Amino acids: CASSPRLTTNEKLFF.

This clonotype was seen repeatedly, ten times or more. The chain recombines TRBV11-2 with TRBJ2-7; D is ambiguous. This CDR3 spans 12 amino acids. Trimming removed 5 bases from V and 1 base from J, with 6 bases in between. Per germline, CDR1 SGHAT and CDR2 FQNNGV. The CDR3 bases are TGTGCCAGCAGCCTAGGGTCCTACGAGCAGTACGTC. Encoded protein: CASSLGSYEQYV.

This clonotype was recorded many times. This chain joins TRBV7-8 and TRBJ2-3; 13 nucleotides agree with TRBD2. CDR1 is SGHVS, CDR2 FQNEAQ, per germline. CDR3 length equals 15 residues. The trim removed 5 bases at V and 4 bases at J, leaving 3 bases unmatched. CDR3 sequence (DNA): TGTGCCAGCAGCAAACTAGCGGGAGGGCCAGATACGCAGTATTTT. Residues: CASSKLAGGPDTQYF.

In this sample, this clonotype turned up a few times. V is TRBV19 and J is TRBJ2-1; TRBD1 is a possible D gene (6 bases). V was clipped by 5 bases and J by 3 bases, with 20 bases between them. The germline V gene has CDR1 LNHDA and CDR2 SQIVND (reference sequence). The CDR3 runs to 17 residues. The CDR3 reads CASSFFPDSYDYNEQFF. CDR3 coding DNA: TGTGCCAGTAGTTTTTTCCCGGACAGCTATGACTACAATGAGCAGTTCTTC.

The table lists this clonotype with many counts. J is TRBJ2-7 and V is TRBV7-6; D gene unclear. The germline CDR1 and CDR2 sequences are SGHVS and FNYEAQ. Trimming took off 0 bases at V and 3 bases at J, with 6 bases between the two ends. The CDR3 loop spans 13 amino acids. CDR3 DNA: TGTGCCAGCAGCTTAGCTCTAGACTACGAGCAGTACTTC. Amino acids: CASSLALDYEQYF.

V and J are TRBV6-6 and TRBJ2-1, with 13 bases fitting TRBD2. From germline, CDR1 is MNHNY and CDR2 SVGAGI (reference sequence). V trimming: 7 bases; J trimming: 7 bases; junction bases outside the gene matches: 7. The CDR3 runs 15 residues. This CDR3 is CASTKLGLAGNEQFF. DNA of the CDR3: TGTGCCAGCACCAAATTGGGACTAGCGGGGAATGAGCAGTTCTTC.

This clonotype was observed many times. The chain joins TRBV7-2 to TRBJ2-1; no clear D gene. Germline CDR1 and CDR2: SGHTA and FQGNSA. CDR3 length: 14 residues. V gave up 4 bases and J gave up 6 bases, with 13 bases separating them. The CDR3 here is CASSSLGSSNEQFF. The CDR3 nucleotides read TGTGCCAGCAGCTCCCTCGGCAGTAGCAATGAGCAGTTCTTC.

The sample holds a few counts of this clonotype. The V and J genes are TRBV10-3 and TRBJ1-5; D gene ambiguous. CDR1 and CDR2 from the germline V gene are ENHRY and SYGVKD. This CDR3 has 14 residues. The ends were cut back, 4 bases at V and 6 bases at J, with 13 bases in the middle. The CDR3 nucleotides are TGTGCCATCAGTGGTGACACGGTACGTCAGCCCCAGCATTTT. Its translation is CAISGDTVRQPQHF.

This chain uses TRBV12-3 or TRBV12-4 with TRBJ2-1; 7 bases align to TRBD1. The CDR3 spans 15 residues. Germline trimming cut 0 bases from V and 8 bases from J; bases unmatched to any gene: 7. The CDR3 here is CASSLAAARGYEQFF. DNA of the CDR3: TGTGCCAGCAGTTTAGCGGCGGCCAGGGGGTATGAGCAGTTCTTC.

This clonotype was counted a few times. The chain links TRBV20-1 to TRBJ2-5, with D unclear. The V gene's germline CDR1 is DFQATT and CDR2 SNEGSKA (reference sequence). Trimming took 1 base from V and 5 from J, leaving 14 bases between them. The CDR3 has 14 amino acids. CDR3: CSARVLGSWETQYF. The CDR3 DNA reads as TGCAGTGCTAGAGTTTTGGGTTCCTGGGAGACCCAGTACTTC.

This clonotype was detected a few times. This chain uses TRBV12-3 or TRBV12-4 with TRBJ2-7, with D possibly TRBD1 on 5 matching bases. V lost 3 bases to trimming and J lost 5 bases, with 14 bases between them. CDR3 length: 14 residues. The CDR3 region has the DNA TGTGCCAGCAGTTTGATCCAGGGCAATGACGAGCAGTACTTC. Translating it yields CASSLIQGNDEQYF.

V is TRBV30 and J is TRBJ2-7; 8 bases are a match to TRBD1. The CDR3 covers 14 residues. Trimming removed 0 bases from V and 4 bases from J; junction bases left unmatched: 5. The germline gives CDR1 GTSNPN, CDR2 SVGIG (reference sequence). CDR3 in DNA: TGTGCCTGGAGTGTAGGTACAGGGGGGTACGAGCAGTACTTC. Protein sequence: CAWSVGTGGYEQYF.

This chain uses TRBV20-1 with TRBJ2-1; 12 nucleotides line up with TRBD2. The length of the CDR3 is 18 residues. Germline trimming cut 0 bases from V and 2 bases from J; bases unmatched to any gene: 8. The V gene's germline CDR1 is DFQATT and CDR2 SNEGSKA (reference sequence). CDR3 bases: TGCAGTGCTAGAGATCCTAGCGGGAGGGTCGGAACCTACAATGAGCAGTTCTTC. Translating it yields CSARDPSGRVGTYNEQFF.

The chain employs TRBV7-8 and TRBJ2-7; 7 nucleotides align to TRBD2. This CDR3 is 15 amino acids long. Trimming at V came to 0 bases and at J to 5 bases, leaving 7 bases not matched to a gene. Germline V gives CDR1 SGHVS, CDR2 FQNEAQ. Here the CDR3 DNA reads TGTGCCAGCAGCTTAGCGGGGGGAGGGGCCGACGAGCAGTACTTC. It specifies CASSLAGGGADEQYF.

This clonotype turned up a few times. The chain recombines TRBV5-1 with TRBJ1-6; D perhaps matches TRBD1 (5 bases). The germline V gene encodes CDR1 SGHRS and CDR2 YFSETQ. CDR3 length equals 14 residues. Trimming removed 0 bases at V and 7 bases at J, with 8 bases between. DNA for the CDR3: TGCGCCAGCAGCTTGGGACAGCGGAATTCACCCCTCCACTTT. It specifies CASSLGQRNSPLHF.

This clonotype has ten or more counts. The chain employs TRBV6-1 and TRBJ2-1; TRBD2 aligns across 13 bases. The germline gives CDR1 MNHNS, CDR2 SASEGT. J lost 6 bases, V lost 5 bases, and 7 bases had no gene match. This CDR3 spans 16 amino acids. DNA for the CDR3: TGTGCCAGCAGTCCACTAGCGGGAGGGCAGGGCAATGAGCAGTTCTTC. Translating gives CASSPLAGGQGNEQFF.

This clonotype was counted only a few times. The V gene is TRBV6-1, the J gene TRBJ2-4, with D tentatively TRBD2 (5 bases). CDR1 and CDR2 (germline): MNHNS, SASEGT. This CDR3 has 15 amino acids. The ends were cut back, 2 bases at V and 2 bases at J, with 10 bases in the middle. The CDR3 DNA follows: TGTGCCAGCAGTGAAAGTCCCGGGACCAAAAACATTCAGTACTTC. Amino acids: CASSESPGTKNIQYF.

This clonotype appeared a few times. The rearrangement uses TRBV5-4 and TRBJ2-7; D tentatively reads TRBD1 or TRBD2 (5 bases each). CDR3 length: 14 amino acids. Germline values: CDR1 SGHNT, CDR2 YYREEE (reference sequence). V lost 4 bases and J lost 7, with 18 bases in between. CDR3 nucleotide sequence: TGTGCCAGCAGCCAGGTGGCAGGGCCGGGGGAGCAGTACTTC. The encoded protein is CASSQVAGPGEQYF.